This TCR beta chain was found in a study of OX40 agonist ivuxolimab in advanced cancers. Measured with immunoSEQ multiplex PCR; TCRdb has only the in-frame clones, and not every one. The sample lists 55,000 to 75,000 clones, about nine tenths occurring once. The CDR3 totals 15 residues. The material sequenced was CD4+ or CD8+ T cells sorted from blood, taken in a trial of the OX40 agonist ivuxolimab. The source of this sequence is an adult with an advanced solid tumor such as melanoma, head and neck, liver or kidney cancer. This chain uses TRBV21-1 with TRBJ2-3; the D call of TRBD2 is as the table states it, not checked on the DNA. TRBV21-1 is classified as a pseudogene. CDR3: CASSMESESADTQYF. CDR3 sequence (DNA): TGTGCCAGCAGCATGGAGTCAGAGTCTGCAGATACGCAGTATTTT.